The next 13 T cell receptor beta chains were all read from a single sample in a study of blood T cell repertoires in COVID-19. Sequenced by immunoSEQ multiplex PCR; TCRdb stores in-frame clones only, minus some. This table has about 300,000 clones, about nine tenths appearing once. The sequencing input was peripheral blood. The receptor set was obtained from a man between 18 and 35 years old with active or convalescent COVID-19.

This clone was found a few times. This rearrangement joins TRBV28 to TRBJ2-7; TRBD1 matches 8 bases. The CDR3 has 12 residues. After removal of 8 bases from V and 5 bases from J, the junction contained 5 bases not matched to a gene. CDR1 is MDHEN, CDR2 SYDVKM, per germline. In DNA, the CDR3 is TGTGCCAGCGATCCAGGGGGCAACGAGCAGTACTTC. This translates into CASDPGGNEQYF.

This clone turned up a few times. The chain recombines TRBV9 with TRBJ2-7; 8 bases match TRBD1. The germline CDR1 and CDR2 sequences are SGDLS and YYNGEE. With 5 bases clipped from V and 0 bases from J, the junction kept 7 bases outside the gene matches. The CDR3 is 15 residues long. This CDR3 is CASSPWTGSSYEQYF. In nucleotides, the CDR3 is TGTGCCAGCAGTCCTTGGACAGGGAGCTCCTACGAGCAGTACTTC.

The gene calls are TRBV10-3 and TRBJ2-1; 9 bases line up with TRBD1. The germline V gene encodes CDR1 ENHRY and CDR2 SYGVKD. Germline trimming cut 3 bases from V and 4 bases from J; bases unmatched to any gene: 7. The CDR3 totals 16 residues. For the CDR3, the DNA is TGTGCCATCAGTGAACCCGGGACAGGGCTATACAATGAGCAGTTCTTC. This encodes CAISEPGTGLYNEQFF.

The V gene is TRBV6-2 or TRBV6-3, the J gene TRBJ2-1; the match to TRBD2 covers 10 bases. V was pared by 1 base and J by 6 bases, with 6 bases of the junction left unmatched. CDR3 size: 16 residues. Germline CDR1 is MNHEY and CDR2 is SVGEGT. This CDR3 reads CASSYYGLAGANEQFF. DNA for the CDR3: TGTGCCAGCAGTTACTACGGCCTAGCGGGAGCCAATGAGCAGTTCTTC.

This chain links TRBV7-9 with TRBJ1-2; D uncertain. The CDR3 is made up of 14 amino acids. Germline V gene lookup returns CDR1 SEHNR and CDR2 FQNEAQ (reference sequence). V was shortened by 7 bases and J by 1 base, with 13 bases between the two germline ends. CDR3 loop: CASTKAALNYGYTF. The CDR3 DNA reads as TGTGCCAGCACCAAAGCGGCTCTTAACTATGGCTACACCTTC.

This clone has more than one count but fewer than ten. The chain carries TRBV3-1 (or the pseudogene TRBV3-2) and TRBJ2-7; D might be TRBD2 (5 bases). CDR1 is LGHDT and CDR2 is YNNKEL in the germline V gene (reference sequence). Trimming stripped 2 bases from V and 5 bases from J, with 13 bases between. CDR3 length equals 14 residues. The DNA of the CDR3 is TGTGCCAGCAGCCAAATGAGGGTGGCGGACGAGCAGTACTTC. Amino acid sequence: CASSQMRVADEQYF.

The V gene is TRBV11-2, the J gene TRBJ1-3; possible D gene TRBD1, 6 bases. V lost 11 bases, J lost 7 bases, and 21 bases lay in between. Looked up from germline, CDR1 is SGHAT and CDR2 is FQNNGV. The length of the CDR3 is 14 residues. The CDR3 reads CAGMRRTDGNTIYF. The DNA for the CDR3 is TGTGCCGGCATGAGGAGGACAGATGGGAACACCATATATTTT. The whole variable domain, filled in from reference TRBV11-2 and TRBJ1-3, reads EAGVAQSPRYKIIEKRQSVAFWCNPISGHATLYWYQQILGQGPKLLIQFQNNGVVDDSQLPKDRFSAERLKGVDSTLKIQPAKLEDSAVYLCAGMRRTDGNTIYFGEGSWLTVV.

This chain links TRBV5-1 with TRBJ1-4; 9 positions match TRBD1. This CDR3 is 15 amino acids long. J gave up 8 bases and V 2 bases, and 7 bases lay outside the gene matches. Germline lookup yields CDR1 SGHRS and CDR2 YFSETQ. In nucleotides, the CDR3 is TGCGCCAGCAGCTTCCTGACAGGGGGAGGCGAAAAACTGTTTTTT. It yields the protein CASSFLTGGGEKLFF. Full variable domain (rest looked up from reference TRBV5-1 and TRBJ1-4): KAGVTQTPRYLIKTRGQQVTLSCSPISGHRSVSWYQQTPGQGLQFLFEYFSETQRNKGNFPGRFSGRQFSNSRSEMNVSTLELGDSALYLCASSFLTGGGEKLFFGSGTQLSVL.

The count of this clone is one. J is TRBJ2-7 and V is TRBV13, with TRBD2 as a possible D gene (6 bases). Germline loops: CDR1 PRHDT, CDR2 FYEKMQ (reference sequence). Trimming shortened V by 5 bases and J by 6 bases, and 11 bases separated the two germline ends. The CDR3 consists of 12 residues. CDR3 DNA: TGTGCCAGCAGCACGCGGGACTTCGAGCAGTACTTC. This translates into CASSTRDFEQYF.

V is TRBV12-3 or TRBV12-4 and J is TRBJ2-7; D is unclear. The CDR3 is 12 residues long. V was trimmed by 4 bases and J by 2 bases, leaving 6 bases between them. The CDR3 protein is CASSSATYEQYF. CDR3 DNA: TGTGCCAGCAGTTCCGCTACCTACGAGCAGTACTTC.

Concerning this clone itself: The sample carries other DNA sequences with the same CDR3. J is TRBJ2-7 and V is TRBV29-1; TRBD2 matches 9 bases. Germline loops: CDR1 SQVTM, CDR2 ANQGSEA. The trim removed 6 bases at V and 6 bases at J, leaving 12 bases unmatched. This CDR3 contains 14 residues. Here the CDR3 DNA reads TGCAGCGTCCAACGGGGCGGGGGGGCTGTCGAGCAGTACTTC. Translating it yields CSVQRGGGAVEQYF.

The CDR3 DNA reads TGTGCCAGCAGCGAAGACAGGGTCGGAGCTTTCTTT. Protein: CASSEDRVGAFF. The chain is built from TRBV7-9 and TRBJ1-1, with 7 bases fitting TRBD1. The V segment lost 5 bases and the J segment 10 bases; nucleotides outside the gene matches: 7. Germline CDR1 is SEHNR and CDR2 is FQNEAQ (reference sequence). The length of the CDR3 is 12 residues.

This CDR3 reads CASSQEIAGPYEQYF. CDR3 bases: TGTGCCAGCAGCCAAGAAATAGCGGGTCCCTACGAGCAGTACTTC. This chain uses TRBV4-2 with TRBJ2-7, with TRBD2 matching over 7 bases. The CDR3 sequence is 15 residues long. Looked up from germline, CDR1 is LGHNA and CDR2 is YNFKEQ. The V segment lost 0 bases and the J segment 2 bases; nucleotides outside the gene matches: 4.